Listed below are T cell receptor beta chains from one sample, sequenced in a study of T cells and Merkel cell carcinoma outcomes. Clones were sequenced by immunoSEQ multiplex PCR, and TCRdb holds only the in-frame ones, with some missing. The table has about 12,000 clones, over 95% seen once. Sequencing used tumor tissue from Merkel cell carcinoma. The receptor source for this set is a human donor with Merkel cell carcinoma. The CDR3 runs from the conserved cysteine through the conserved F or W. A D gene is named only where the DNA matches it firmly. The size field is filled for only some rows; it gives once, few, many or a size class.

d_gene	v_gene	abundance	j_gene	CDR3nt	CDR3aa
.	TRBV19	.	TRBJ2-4	TGTGCCAGTAGTATAGATCGGTCCCTGGGAAACATTCAGTACTTC	CASSIDRSLGNIQYF
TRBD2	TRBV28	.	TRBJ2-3	TGTGCCAGCAGTCCTGGACTAGGAGAAGCAGATACGCAGTATTTT	CASSPGLGEADTQYF
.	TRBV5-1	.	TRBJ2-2	TGCGCCAGCACTAAGGGGACGAACACCGGGGAGCTGTTTTTT	CASTKGTNTGELFF
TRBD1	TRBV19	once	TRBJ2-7	TGTGCCAGTAGTACGGGACAGGGGCCTGCTTACGAGCAGTACTTC	CASSTGQGPAYEQYF
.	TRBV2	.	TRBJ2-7	TGTGCCAGCAGTGAGCAGGGGACCTACGAGCAGTACTTC	CASSEQGTYEQYF
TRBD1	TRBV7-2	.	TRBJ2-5	TGTGCCAGCAGCTTGAGACAGGGGGCGAGTGGAGAGACCCAGTACTTC	CASSLRQGASGETQYF
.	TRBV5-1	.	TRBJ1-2	TGCGCCAGCAGCTTGGAAGGGGGGGGCTACACCTTC	CASSLEGGGYTF
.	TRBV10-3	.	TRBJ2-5	TGTGCCATCAGTGAGTCCGTCTTTCAAGAGACCCAGTACTTC	CAISESVFQETQYF
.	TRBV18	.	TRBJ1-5	TGTGCCAGCTCGTCTCCCAATCAGCCCCAGCATTTT	CASSSPNQPQHF
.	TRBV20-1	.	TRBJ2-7	TGCAGTGCTAGTGAATCTGGCGAGCAGTACTTC	CSASESGEQYF
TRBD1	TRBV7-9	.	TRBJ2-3	TGTGCCAGCAACCAAGGACAGGCTGATACGCAGTATTTT	CASNQGQADTQYF
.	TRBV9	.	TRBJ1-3	TGTGCCAGCAGTTCTGGAAACACCATATATTTT	CASSSGNTIYF
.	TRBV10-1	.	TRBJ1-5	TGCGCCAGCAGGACAGTGGTCCAGCCCCAGCATTTT	CASRTVVQPQHF
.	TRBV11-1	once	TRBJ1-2	TGTGCCAGCAGCTCCACACGCGGTGGCTACACCTTC	CASSSTRGGYTF
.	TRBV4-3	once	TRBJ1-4	TGCGCCAGCAGCCAAGGGAATCGTGGGACTAATGAAAAACTGTTTTTT	CASSQGNRGTNEKLFF
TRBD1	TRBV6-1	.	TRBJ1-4	TGTGCCAGCAGTGAGTGGGACAGGGCTCGTGAAAAACTGTTTTTT	CASSEWDRAREKLFF
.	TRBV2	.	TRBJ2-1	TGTGCCAGCAGGCAGACTATGATCGATGAGCAGTTCTTC	CASRQTMIDEQFF
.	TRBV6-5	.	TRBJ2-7	TGTGCCAGCAGTTACTTCGGTAGCGAGACGTCCGAGCAGTACTTC	CASSYFGSETSEQYF
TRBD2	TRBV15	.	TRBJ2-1	TGTGCCACCAGCAGAGCGCGGGAGGGGTCCAATGAGCAGTTCTTC	CATSRAREGSNEQFF
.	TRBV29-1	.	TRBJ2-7	TGCAGCGTTACTTCCTCCTACGAGCAGTACTTC	CSVTSSYEQYF
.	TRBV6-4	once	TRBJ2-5	TGTGCCAGCAGTGACTCAGTAGGGGGGACCCAGTACTTC	CASSDSVGGTQYF
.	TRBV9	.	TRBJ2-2	TGTGCCAGCAGCCTACGGGTGTCTAGCGGGGAGCTGTTTTTT	CASSLRVSSGELFF